This T cell receptor beta chain was found in a study of blood T cell repertoires in COVID-19. Germline values: CDR1 KGHSH, CDR2 LQKENI. The CDR3 is 12 residues long. V was shortened by 3 bases and J by 5 bases, with 4 bases between the two germline ends. The assay was immunoSEQ multiplex PCR, and TCRdb's table has in-frame clones only and misses some. Here the sample spans about 110,000 clones, around 74% being singletons. Source material: peripheral blood. The receptor's source is a woman between 55 and 75 years old with acute or convalescent COVID-19. V and J are TRBV18 and TRBJ1-4; D not resolved. CDR3 sequence reads: CASSPSNEKLFF. In DNA form, the CDR3 reads TGTGCCAGCTCACCTTCAAATGAAAAACTGTTTTTT.